This is a list of T cell receptor beta chains from one sample in a study of CD8+ T cells in alopecia areata. Sequencing was performed with immunoSEQ multiplex PCR; in TCRdb, only in-frame clones are kept and a portion is missing. The sample shows 200,000 to 250,000 clones, roughly two fifths of them seen only once. The sequences come from CD4+ T cells sorted from blood, collected at approximately week 30, from a patient treated with tofacitinib. The receptors come from a human donor with alopecia areata. CDR3s include the opening cysteine and the closing phenylalanine or tryptophan. The D gene is left open where the match is weak. The size entry is marked missing in some rows and otherwise reads once, few, many or a size class.

v_gene	d_gene	abundance	j_gene	CDR3aa	CDR3nt
TRBV19	TRBD1	few	TRBJ2-2	CASSIVQGYTGELFF	TGTGCCAGTAGTATAGTACAGGGGTACACCGGGGAGCTGTTTTTT
TRBV29-1	TRBD1	few	TRBJ2-2	CSAGQGWELFF	TGCAGCGCCGGACAGGGGTGGGAGCTGTTTTTT
TRBV6-5	-	-	TRBJ2-7	CASSSTYEQYF	TGTGCCAGCAGTTCGACCTACGAGCAGTACTTC
TRBV30	-	-	TRBJ1-4	CAWGFGSEKLFF	TGTGCCTGGGGTTTTGGTAGTGAAAAACTGTTTTTT
TRBV6-5	TRBD1	once	TRBJ1-6	CASSGGGLNSPLHF	TGTGCCAGCAGTGGAGGGGGCTTGAATTCACCCCTCCACTTT
TRBV5-1	TRBD2	few	TRBJ2-1	CASSLEPSGIRVGQFF	TGCGCCAGCAGCTTGGAGCCTAGCGGGATTCGAGTGGGGCAGTTCTTC
TRBV29-1	-	-	TRBJ1-2	CSVEDQGNYGYTF	TGCAGCGTTGAAGACCAGGGTAACTATGGCTACACCTTC
TRBV5-1	TRBD1	-	TRBJ2-6	CASSRTGGAGANVLTF	TGCGCCAGCAGCAGGACAGGGGGCGCCGGGGCCAACGTCCTGACTTTC
TRBV30	-	-	TRBJ1-2	CAWRDSPYGGYTF	TGTGCCTGGAGGGACAGTCCCTATGGGGGCTACACCTTC
TRBV30	TRBD1	few	TRBJ1-5	CAWSRPGQGPFGNQPQHF	TGTGCCTGGAGTCGTCCGGGACAGGGGCCTTTTGGCAATCAGCCCCAGCATTTT
TRBV29-1	TRBD1	-	TRBJ2-7	CSGQGNSYEQYF	TGCAGCGGACAGGGGAATTCCTACGAGCAGTACTTC
TRBV2	-	few	TRBJ2-2	CASSESPTGELFF	TGTGCCAGCAGTGAATCCCCGACCGGGGAGCTGTTTTTT
TRBV5-4	-	few	TRBJ1-2	CASSFRAEAGGYTF	TGTGCCAGCAGCTTTCGGGCCGAAGCGGGTGGCTACACCTTC
TRBV4-1	-	-	TRBJ1-2	CASSHPGPPGYGYTF	TGCGCCAGCAGCCATCCCGGGCCTCCCGGCTATGGCTACACCTTC
TRBV6-1	-	-	TRBJ2-3	CASSEGVGTDTQYF	TGTGCCAGCAGTGAAGGGGTAGGCACAGATACGCAGTATTTT
TRBV30	-	-	TRBJ2-1	CAWSSRVQRFF	TGTGCCTGGAGTTCCCGGGTCCAGAGGTTCTTC
TRBV4-2	-	-	TRBJ2-1	CASSQGLGRNNEQFF	TGTGCCAGCAGCCAAGGGCTCGGCAGGAACAATGAGCAGTTCTTC
TRBV30	TRBD1	-	TRBJ1-4	CAFSTGPEEKLFF	TGTGCCTTTTCGACAGGGCCCGAGGAAAAACTGTTTTTT
TRBV29-1	TRBD2	few	TRBJ2-4	CSVGLADLAKNIQYF	TGCAGCGTTGGACTAGCTGATCTAGCCAAAAACATTCAGTACTTC
TRBV5-1	TRBD1	-	TRBJ2-3	CASSRTGTGITDTQYF	TGCGCCAGCAGCAGAACCGGGACAGGGATCACAGATACGCAGTATTTT
TRBV5-1	TRBD2	many	TRBJ2-3	CASSLVGTSGGTDTQYF	TGCGCCAGCAGCTTGGTAGGGACTAGCGGGGGTACAGATACGCAGTATTTT
TRBV7-2	-	-	TRBJ1-6	CASSPTPQGGYSPLHF	TGTGCCAGCAGCCCGACCCCGCAGGGAGGATATTCACCCCTCCACTTT